The rows below give T cell receptor beta chains drawn from one sample of a study of blood T cell repertoires in COVID-19. Repertoires were generated with immunoSEQ multiplex PCR, while TCRdb's copy carries only in-frame clones and drops some. Among approximately 82,000 clones listed, around four fifths were seen once. The specimen sequenced was peripheral blood. Source of these receptors: a woman in her fifties or sixties with acute or convalescent COVID-19. CDR3s include the opening cysteine and the closing phenylalanine or tryptophan. D genes are given only for firm matches. A row's size may be missing; if present it is once, few, many or a size class.

>-|TRBV6-5|14|-|TRBJ2-5
CASTPLGGEETQYF
TGTGCCAGCACCCCCCTCGGCGGGGAAGAGACCCAGTACTTC
>TRBD1|TRBV29-1|13|-|TRBJ1-2
CSVTNRGGYGYTF
TGCAGCGTTACAAACAGGGGAGGCTATGGCTACACCTTC
>TRBD1|TRBV11-2|15|-|TRBJ2-1
CASSFRQGAYNEQFF
TGTGCCAGCAGCTTCCGACAGGGTGCCTACAATGAGCAGTTCTTC
>TRBD1|TRBV10-3|17|-|TRBJ2-2
CAISEPRTGGFTGELFF
TGTGCCATCAGTGAGCCGAGGACAGGGGGGTTTACCGGGGAGCTGTTTTTT
>TRBD2|TRBV5-1|16|-|TRBJ2-3
CASSLVAGGQGDTQYF
TGCGCCAGCAGCCTGGTAGCGGGGGGGCAAGGAGATACGCAGTATTTT
>-|TRBV30|13|-|TRBJ1-2
CAWSVEASYGYTF
TGTGCCTGGAGTGTCGAGGCTAGCTATGGCTACACCTTC
>-|TRBV30|14|-|TRBJ1-5
CAWSVESGWQPQHF
TGTGCCTGGAGTGTAGAGTCGGGTTGGCAGCCCCAGCATTTT
>-|TRBV5-1|13|once|TRBJ1-4
CASTQGIGEKLFF
TGCGCCAGCACGCAGGGGATTGGCGAAAAACTGTTTTTT
>-|TRBV5-1|14|-|TRBJ1-1
CASSSEPENTEAFF
TGCGCCAGCAGCTCGGAGCCCGAGAACACTGAAGCTTTCTTT
>-|TRBV29-1|12|-|TRBJ2-3
CSVEGATDTQYF
TGCAGCGTTGAAGGAGCCACAGATACGCAGTATTTT
>-|TRBV7-2|16|-|TRBJ2-1
CASSSPVTGSYNEQFF
TGTGCCAGCAGTTCCCCTGTGACAGGCTCCTACAATGAGCAGTTCTTC
>TRBD1|TRBV9|15|-|TRBJ2-7
CASSVAATGSYEQYF
TGTGCCAGCAGCGTAGCTGCGACAGGGTCCTACGAGCAGTACTTC
>-|TRBV7-3|17|-|TRBJ2-1
CASSLKFGGDSYNEQFF
TGTGCCAGCAGCTTAAAATTCGGCGGGGACTCCTACAATGAGCAGTTCTTC
>TRBD1|TRBV6-5|14|-|TRBJ1-1
CASTRTGVNTEAFF
TGTGCCAGCACCAGGACAGGGGTGAACACTGAAGCTTTCTTT
>-|TRBV11-2|16|-|TRBJ2-2
CASSAIREMNTGELFF
TGTGCCAGCAGCGCCATCAGGGAAATGAACACCGGGGAGCTGTTTTTT
>-|TRBV5-6|13|-|TRBJ1-1
CASSLLGAGKAFF
TGTGCCAGCAGCTTGTTAGGGGCAGGGAAAGCTTTCTTT
>-|TRBV5-1|14|-|TRBJ1-5
CASSFRGGGQPQHF
TGCGCCAGCAGCTTTCGTGGCGGGGGGCAGCCCCAGCATTTT
>TRBD1|TRBV10-2|14|-|TRBJ1-5
CASGTGGNNQPQHF
TGCGCCAGCGGGACAGGAGGGAACAATCAGCCCCAGCATTTT
>-|TRBV18|14|-|TRBJ2-2
CASSPTANTGELFF
TGTGCCAGCTCACCAACGGCGAACACCGGGGAGCTGTTTTTT
>-|TRBV19|15|once|TRBJ1-2
CASRGYSVGREGYTF
TGTGCCAGTAGAGGGTACTCGGTTGGCCGGGAGGGCTACACCTTC
>TRBD1|TRBV30|14|few|TRBJ2-1
CAWTRQGAGNEQFF
TGTGCCTGGACCCGACAGGGGGCCGGCAATGAGCAGTTCTTC
>-|TRBV18|16|-|TRBJ1-6
CASSPRQAATDSPLHF
TGTGCCAGCTCACCAAGACAGGCAGCAACCGATTCACCCCTCCACTTT
>TRBD2|TRBV30|19|few|TRBJ2-1
CAWSVRPLAGGISYNEQFF
TGTGCCTGGAGTGTTCGGCCACTAGCGGGGGGGATCTCCTACAATGAGCAGTTCTTC
>TRBD1|TRBV9|16|-|TRBJ1-2
CASSRDRVAQNYGYTF
TGTGCCAGCAGTAGGGACAGGGTTGCACAAAACTATGGCTACACCTTC
>-|TRBV5-1|15|-|TRBJ2-5
CASSLSSRREETQYF
TGCGCCAGCAGCTTGTCGTCACGGCGGGAAGAGACCCAGTACTTC
>-|TRBV19|15|-|TRBJ1-5
CASSIVQGSNQPQHF
TGTGCCAGTAGTATAGTCCAGGGAAGCAATCAGCCCCAGCATTTT
>-|TRBV9|14|once|TRBJ1-5
CASSFSTGGQPQHF
TGTGCCAGCAGCTTCTCCACTGGAGGTCAGCCCCAGCATTTT
>TRBD1|TRBV9|16|once|TRBJ1-2
CASSVAATAGTDGYTF
TGTGCCAGCAGCGTAGCTGCTACGGCAGGGACAGATGGCTACACCTTC
>-|TRBV3-1/TRBV3-2|11|-|TRBJ1-1
CASSARGEAFF
TGTGCCAGCAGCGCCCGGGGGGAAGCTTTCTTT
>TRBD2|TRBV7-8|13|once|TRBJ2-1
CASSPAGGPSQFF
TGTGCCAGCAGCCCAGCGGGAGGGCCTTCTCAGTTCTTC
>-|TRBV28|12|-|TRBJ1-2
CASSFTAYGYTF
TGTGCCAGCAGTTTTACAGCTTATGGCTACACCTTC
>-|TRBV2|14|-|TRBJ1-5
CASNPEYSNQPQHF
TGTGCCAGCAACCCGGAGTATAGCAATCAGCCCCAGCATTTT
>TRBD1|TRBV5-4|15|-|TRBJ1-6
CASSLETGYNSPLHF
TGTGCCAGCAGCTTGGAGACAGGGTACAATTCACCCCTCCACTTT
>-|TRBV6-2/TRBV6-3|18|-|TRBJ2-1
CASSLQIGLLFTYNEQFF
TGTGCCAGCAGTTTACAAATAGGACTACTCTTCACCTACAATGAGCAGTTCTTC
>TRBD1|TRBV27|17|few|TRBJ2-6
CASSPRDSLSGANVLTF
TGTGCCAGCAGTCCACGGGACAGCCTCTCTGGGGCCAACGTCCTGACTTTC
>TRBD1|TRBV6-6|15|-|TRBJ1-4
CASSDRASNYEKLFF
TGTGCCAGCAGTGACAGGGCATCCAATTATGAAAAACTGTTTTTT
>-|TRBV5-8|13|-|TRBJ1-4
CASSLALNEKLFF
TGTGCCAGCAGCTTGGCTCTTAATGAAAAACTGTTTTTT
>-|TRBV28|11|-|TRBJ2-1
CASSSRGEQFF
TGTGCCAGCAGTTCCAGAGGTGAGCAGTTCTTC
>-|TRBV3-1/TRBV3-2|13|-|TRBJ1-1
CASSQFLGTEAFF
TGTGCCAGCAGCCAATTCCTAGGCACTGAAGCTTTCTTT
>-|TRBV5-4|14|-|TRBJ1-6
CASSFGQTHSPLHF
TGTGCCAGCAGCTTCGGACAGACCCATTCACCCCTCCACTTT
>TRBD2|TRBV5-1|15|-|TRBJ2-3
CASSSTSGSTDTQYF
TGCGCCAGCAGCTCCACTAGCGGAAGCACAGATACGCAGTATTTT
>-|TRBV30|13|few|TRBJ1-1
CAWSGGMNTEAFF
TGTGCCTGGAGTGGAGGGATGAACACTGAAGCTTTCTTT
>TRBD1|TRBV12-3/TRBV12-4|12|-|TRBJ1-1
CASRQGNTEAFF
TGTGCCAGCCGACAGGGAAATACTGAAGCTTTCTTT
>TRBD1|TRBV24-1|15|-|TRBJ1-2
CATSGDRDGRYGYTF
TGTGCCACCAGTGGTGACAGGGATGGCCGCTATGGCTACACCTTC
>-|TRBV7-2|16|-|TRBJ1-3
CASSSWGGFSGNTIYF
TGTGCCAGCAGCTCATGGGGAGGATTCTCTGGAAACACCATATATTTT
>-|TRBV20-1|12|few|TRBJ1-2
CSASPYPGGYTF
TGCAGTGCTAGTCCCTATCCGGGGGGCTACACCTTC
>-|TRBV5-1|14|-|TRBJ1-2
CASSLVGVGYGYTF
TGCGCCAGCAGCTTGGTCGGGGTAGGCTATGGCTACACCTTC
>-|TRBV12-2|14|few|TRBJ1-1
CASRRPGQGAEAFF
TGTGCAAGTCGTAGACCGGGACAGGGGGCTGAAGCTTTCTTT
>-|TRBV9|15|-|TRBJ2-2
CASSVASGGAGELFF
TGTGCCAGCAGCGTAGCCTCGGGGGGCGCCGGGGAGCTGTTTTTT
>TRBD2|TRBV3-1/TRBV3-2|14|once|TRBJ2-5
CASSQSGGLETQYF
TGTGCCAGCAGCCAAAGCGGGGGGCTTGAGACCCAGTACTTC
>TRBD1|TRBV7-2|15|-|TRBJ1-2
CASSPQTGGNYGYTF
TGTGCCAGCAGCCCGCAGACAGGGGGCAACTATGGCTACACCTTC
>-|TRBV5-1|15|-|TRBJ1-5
CASSFGGSGNQPQHF
TGCGCCAGCAGCTTCGGAGGGTCTGGCAATCAGCCCCAGCATTTT
>TRBD1|TRBV29-1|15|-|TRBJ1-2
CSGIRGADRGYGYTF
TGCAGCGGGATCAGAGGGGCGGACAGGGGCTATGGCTACACCTTC
>-|TRBV27|13|-|TRBJ2-7
CASSWAASYEQYF
TGTGCCAGCAGTTGGGCCGCTTCCTACGAGCAGTACTTC
>TRBD1|TRBV5-4|13|-|TRBJ2-1
CASSFDRQGEQFF
TGTGCCAGCAGCTTCGACCGACAGGGTGAGCAGTTCTTC